The 32 T cell receptor beta chains presented below share a single source sample, sequenced in a study of CD8+CD57+ T cells in acquired aplastic anemia. TCR beta VDJ and CDR3 profiling used genomic DNA as template. In TCRdb, the reads were re-called with MiXCR into one record per CDR3 protein. This table has about 190,000 distinct CDR3 sequences, about 53% appearing once. Sequenced material: sorted CD4+, CD8+, or CD8+CD57+ T cells (not recorded which) from PBMCs. Receptor source: a human donor in good health, serving as a control.

This clonotype appeared many times. CDR3 nucleotides: TGTGCCAGCAGCTTAGGGACTAGCGGGGGCCAGTATTTT. It translates to CASSLGTSGGQYF. V usage is TRBV7-3 and J usage is TRBJ2-3; 14 nucleotides agree with TRBD2. Germline V CDR1 and CDR2: SGHTA, FQGTGA. CDR3 size: 13 residues. V was pared by 2 bases and J by 12 bases, with 1 base of the junction left unmatched. The full variable domain, in which reference TRBV7-3 and TRBJ2-3 provide the parts outside the CDR3, is GAGVSQTPSNKVTEKGKYVELRCDPISGHTALYWYRQSLGQGPEFLIYFQGTGAADDSGLPNDRFFAVRPEGSVSTLKIQRTERGDSAVYLCASSLGTSGGQYFGPGTRLTVL.

The chain recombines TRBV7-8 with TRBJ2-1, with a weak D call TRBD2 (6 bases). The germline gives CDR1 SGHVS, CDR2 FQNEAQ. This CDR3 has 18 residues. The V gene lost 2 bases and the J gene lost 4 bases, with 21 bases spanning the gap. This CDR3 is CASSLPWDPTGAYNEQFF. The CDR3 DNA sequence: TGTGCCAGCAGCTTACCTTGGGACCCGACGGGAGCGTACAATGAGCAGTTCTTC.

The chain joins TRBV20-1 to TRBJ2-7, with D possibly being TRBD2 (6 bases). The ends were cut back, 3 bases at V and 2 bases at J, with 8 bases in the middle. This CDR3 contains 12 residues. The germline V gene encodes CDR1 DFQATT and CDR2 SNEGSKA (reference sequence). CDR3 DNA sequence: TGCAGTGCTAGCGGGGGAACCTACGAGCAGTACTTC. It translates to CSASGGTYEQYF.

A note on this clonotype: Since no conserved phenylalanine or tryptophan closes the CDR3, a read error is the likely cause. The J gene is TRBJ1-5, the V gene TRBV7-6; the D gene is possibly TRBD1 (6 bases). Germline CDR1 reads SGHVS; CDR2 reads FNYEAQ. Trimming removed 0 bases at V and 2 bases at J, with 11 bases between. The CDR3 spans 16 residues. The CDR3 loop is CASSLARTVGNQPQHL. Here the CDR3 DNA reads TGTGCCAGCAGCTTAGCTAGGACAGTTGGCAATCAGCCCCAGCATCTT.

This clonotype appeared many times. The rearrangement joins TRBV28 to TRBJ1-2; D is unresolved. V was cut by 3 bases and J by 7 bases, with 6 bases left in between. Germline CDR1 MDHEN, CDR2 SYDVKM. CDR3 size: 11 residues. The CDR3 DNA reads as TGTGCCAGCAGTTTTGTGGGTGGCTACACCTTC. This gives the protein CASSFVGGYTF.

The chain uses TRBV20-1 and TRBJ2-7; D remains ambiguous. The CDR3 consists of 16 residues. The germline gives CDR1 DFQATT, CDR2 SNEGSKA (reference sequence). Trimming pared 6 bases from V and 4 bases from J, leaving 25 bases between. CDR3 nucleotide sequence: TGCAGTGCCAGCAGAAAAGGTCGTTTCCATTCATACGAGCAGTACTTC. Translated, it gives CSASRKGRFHSYEQYF.

Comments on this clonotype: This clone may be a read error of a much larger clone one base away. V gene TRBV28 combines with J gene TRBJ1-3; a weak D match, TRBD1 (6 bases). The CDR3 runs to 14 residues. Germline-derived CDR1 and CDR2 are MDHEN and SYDVKM. With 4 bases removed from V and 2 bases from J, the gap between germline ends came to 9 bases. The chain's CDR3 is CASSSPGAGNTIYF. In DNA, the CDR3 is TGTGCCAGCAGTTCGCCAGGGGCTGGAAACACCATATATTTT.

This clonotype has ten or more counts. The rearrangement joins TRBV7-2 to TRBJ1-6; tentatively, D is TRBD1 (6 bases). Germline values: CDR1 SGHTA, CDR2 FQGNSA. Trimming took 4 bases from V and 0 from J, leaving 13 bases between them. There are 17 residues in the CDR3. CDR3 region: CASSSHRASSYNSPLHF. DNA for the CDR3: TGTGCCAGCAGCTCCCACAGGGCGAGCTCCTATAATTCACCCCTCCACTTT.

Note on this clonotype: Its ends do not fully match the called genes, so a read error is possible. The chain employs TRBV19 and TRBJ1-4; 8 bases agree with TRBD1. The germline CDR1 and CDR2 sequences are LNHDA and SQIVND (reference sequence). This CDR3 spans 14 amino acids. CDR3 protein: CASRQGLTNEELFF. In DNA form, the CDR3 reads TGTGCCAGCCGACAGGGGTTAACTAATGAAGAACTGTTTTTT.

Details on this clonotype: The junction does not match germline at one end; this may be a read error. This sequence joins TRBV6-5 and TRBJ1-6; tentative D call: TRBD1 (6 bases). The CDR3 extends over 13 amino acids. From germline, CDR1 is MNHEY and CDR2 SVGAGI. DNA for the CDR3: TGTGTCAGCAAGGGGGGATACGAGTCACCCCTCCACTTT. Amino acid sequence: CVSKGGYESPLHF.

The chain uses TRBV2 and TRBJ1-5, with D possibly being TRBD1 (6 bases). The germline V and J ends were trimmed by 5 bases and 9 bases, with 14 bases remaining between them. The CDR3 sequence is 13 residues long. Germline lookup yields CDR1 SNHLY and CDR2 FYNNEI. CDR3 coding DNA: TGTGCCAGCAGTACAAGGGGGGAATGGCCCCAGCATTTT. Its protein product is CASSTRGEWPQHF.

The gene calls are TRBV10-2 and TRBJ2-7; no clear D gene. The length of the CDR3 is 12 residues. Per the germline V gene, CDR1 is WSHSY and CDR2 is SAAADI. The V end lost 6 bases, the J end lost 5 bases, and 11 bases lay between the germline ends. The CDR3 region has the DNA TGCGCCAGCAGGGGCAGGCTCGACGAGCAGTACTTC. As protein: CASRGRLDEQYF.

This clonotype has just one count. The chain recombines TRBV6-6 with TRBJ1-1; maybe TRBD1 (6 bases). The CDR3 has 12 residues. Germline V lookup: CDR1 MNHNY, CDR2 SVGAGI (reference sequence). Trimming took 7 bases from V and 3 from J, leaving 9 bases between them. The CDR3 loop is CASNRADTEAFF. The CDR3 nucleotides read TGTGCCAGCAACAGGGCTGACACTGAAGCTTTCTTT.

This clonotype has at least ten counts. The rearrangement links TRBV20-1 to TRBJ2-3; 7 nucleotides agree with TRBD2. The germline V gene encodes CDR1 DFQATT and CDR2 SNEGSKA (reference sequence). This CDR3 spans 16 amino acids. V shed 4 bases, J shed 0 bases, and the junction held 10 bases outside the gene matches. The CDR3 reads CSATSFRRGSTDTQYF. The CDR3 DNA follows: TGCAGTGCTACCTCCTTTCGGCGGGGGAGCACAGATACGCAGTATTTT.

The V gene is TRBV10-1, the J gene TRBJ2-1; the match to TRBD2 covers 7 bases. Germline CDR1 WNHNN, CDR2 SYGVQD (reference sequence). The CDR3 extends over 15 amino acids. V gave up 6 bases and J gave up 4 bases; unmatched junction bases: 9. In DNA form, the CDR3 reads TGCGCCAGCAGGGACACTAGCGAGGGTTACAATGAGCAGTTCTTC. Translating it yields CASRDTSEGYNEQFF.

Of note for this clonotype: Because it lacks the conserved phenylalanine or tryptophan at the end, this CDR3 is likely a read error. The DNA is left out, because the CDR3 cannot be placed on it with certainty; the CDR3 is given as TCRdb lists it. The rearrangement links TRBV7-8 to TRBJ1-3. The CDR3 extends over 10 residues, inclusive of both ends. Germline V lookup: CDR1 SGHVS, CDR2 FQNEAQ. CDR3 loop: CASSTGGQTT.

This clonotype was seen many times. J is TRBJ1-5 and V is TRBV3-1; D ambiguous. The V gene's germline CDR1 is LGHDT and CDR2 YNNKEL (reference sequence). The CDR3 has 12 residues. The ends were cut back, 0 bases at V and 9 bases at J, with 6 bases in the middle. This CDR3 reads CASSQEGGPQHF. The CDR3 bases are TGTGCCAGCAGCCAAGAAGGTGGGCCCCAGCATTTT.

The J gene is TRBJ2-7, the V gene TRBV29-1; TRBD1 agrees at 9 bases. CDR1 and CDR2 from the germline V gene are SQVTM and ANQGSEA. Germline trimming cut 5 bases from V and 5 bases from J; bases unmatched to any gene: 4. This CDR3 is 12 amino acids long. The CDR3 DNA reads TGCAGCGTTAGGGACAGGGAGAACGAGCAGTACTTC. Its protein is CSVRDRENEQYF.

Note on this clonotype: This clone may be a read error of a much larger clone one base away. The V call is TRBV7-4, the J call TRBJ2-2; TRBD1 is a possible D gene (5 bases). Looked up from germline, CDR1 is SGHVT and CDR2 is SQSDAQ. The CDR3 is 13 amino acids. The CDR3: CASSQVGPRVLLF. The CDR3 region has the DNA TGTGCCAGCAGCCAAGTCGGACCCAGGGTACTGCTTTTT.

This clonotype was seen only a few times. The chain links TRBV10-3 to TRBJ2-1; 7 bases agree with TRBD2. Germline V lookup: CDR1 ENHRY, CDR2 SYGVKD. Losses at the gene ends were 1 base for V and 8 bases for J; bases not matched to a gene: 5. The length of the CDR3 is 14 residues. CDR3: CAISEWRSGDEQFF. In nucleotides, the CDR3 is TGTGCCATCAGTGAGTGGCGGAGCGGGGATGAGCAGTTCTTC.

With regard to this clonotype: Relative to the germline gene, one junction end is altered; a read error may explain this. In DNA form, the CDR3 reads TGCGCCAGCAGCCTTGGAGGGGGGGCGAGCACCGGGGAGCTGTTTTTT. Residues: CASSLGGGASTGELFF. The chain joins TRBV7-3 to TRBJ2-2; tentative D call: TRBD2 (7 bases). The CDR3 covers 16 residues. CDR1 and CDR2 (germline): SGHTA, FQGTGA.

This clonotype was detected only once. The junction departs from the called germline gene at one end, perhaps through a read error. In DNA form, the CDR3 reads TGTGCCAGCAGCGCGGGACTAGCCCAAGGGACCCAGTACTTC. Translated, it gives CASSAGLAQGTQYF. The chain combines TRBV9 with TRBJ2-1; TRBD2 matches at 9 bases. The J call may be wrong; the DNA end is better matched by TRBJ2-5. The CDR3 length is 14 residues. CDR1 and CDR2 (germline): SGDLS, YYNGEE.

The chain links TRBV25-1 to TRBJ2-6; D is perhaps TRBD2 (7 bases). Trimming left V 2 bases short and J 3 bases short, with 14 bases between. The CDR3 runs to 17 residues. Germline V gives CDR1 MGHDK, CDR2 SYGVNS. This chain's CDR3 is CASSEGGAECGANVLTF. The CDR3 nucleotides are TGTGCCAGCAGTGAAGGGGGGGCCGAGTGTGGGGCCAACGTCCTGACTTTC. The complete variable domain, with remaining parts taken from reference TRBV25-1 and TRBJ2-6, reads EADIYQTPRYLVIGTGKKITLECSQTMGHDKMYWYQQDPGMELHLIHYSYGVNSTEKGDLSSESTVSRIRTEHFPLTLESARPSHTSQYLCASSEGGAECGANVLTFGAGSRLTVL.

The chain couples TRBV5-5 to TRBJ1-2; TRBD1 matches at 8 bases. CDR1 and CDR2 (germline): SGHKS, YYEKEE (reference sequence). The CDR3 is 15 amino acids. Trimming at V came to 4 bases and at J to 4 bases, leaving 9 bases not matched to a gene. As DNA, the CDR3 is TGTGCCAGCAGCCTACTGGACAGGGCAACCTATGGCTACACCTTC. Protein sequence: CASSLLDRATYGYTF.

The chain joins TRBV5-8 to TRBJ2-1; 10 nucleotides match TRBD2. CDR3 size: 14 residues. V shed 5 bases, J shed 9 bases, and the junction held 8 bases outside the gene matches. Germline V gives CDR1 SGHTS, CDR2 YDEGEE. In DNA form, the CDR3 reads TGTGCCAGCAGGGGCCTAGCGGGAGATTTTGAGCAGTTCTTC. Translation gives CASRGLAGDFEQFF. The full variable domain, its missing parts supplied by reference TRBV5-8 and TRBJ2-1, is EAGVTQSPTHLIKTRGQQATLRCSPISGHTSVYWYQQALGLGLQFLLWYDEGEERNRGNFPPRFSGRQFPNYSSELNVNALELEDSALYLCASRGLAGDFEQFFGPGTRLTVL.

The V gene is TRBV11-2, the J gene TRBJ2-7, with a tentative D call TRBD1 (5 bases). Looked up from germline, CDR1 is SGHAT and CDR2 is FQNNGV. Trimming removed 6 bases at V and 5 bases at J, with 32 bases between. CDR3 size: 19 residues. CDR3 sequence reads: CASRNGRGKVQAVGDEQYF. In DNA, the CDR3 is TGTGCCAGCAGGAATGGACGTGGTAAGGTACAGGCCGTAGGAGACGAGCAGTACTTC.

The chain carries TRBV18 and TRBJ1-6; D gene ambiguous. Germline V gene sequence: CDR1 KGHSH, CDR2 LQKENI. The V end was cut by 1 base, the J end by 8 bases, with 12 bases between. The CDR3 spans 15 residues. CDR3 in amino acids: CASSPLKTVDSPLHF. In DNA, the CDR3 is TGTGCCAGCTCACCACTCAAAACGGTAGATTCACCCCTCCACTTT. Together with reference TRBV18 and TRBJ1-6, the CDR3 gives the full variable domain: NAGVMQNPRHLVRRRGQEARLRCSPMKGHSHVYWYRQLPEEGLKFMVYLQKENIIDESGMPKERFSAEFPKEGPSILRIQQVVRGDSAAYFCASSPLKTVDSPLHFGNGTRLTVT.

The J gene is TRBJ1-5, the V gene TRBV20-1, with D unresolved. This CDR3 region has 15 residues. Germline V gives CDR1 DFQATT, CDR2 SNEGSKA (reference sequence). Trimming took off 1 base at V and 5 bases at J, with 15 bases between the two ends. The CDR3 protein is CSARAGVVGDQPQHF. The DNA for the CDR3 is TGCAGTGCTAGAGCTGGCGTAGTGGGCGATCAGCCCCAGCATTTT.

This chain connects TRBV27 to TRBJ1-5; a weak D match, TRBD1 (6 bases). This CDR3 has 19 amino acids. The V and J ends lost 10 bases and 0 bases respectively, with 28 bases between them. The germline CDR1 and CDR2 sequences are MNHEY and SMNVEV (reference sequence). The CDR3 here is CANADPGHTDTPSNQPQHF. CDR3 bases: TGTGCCAACGCTGACCCGGGACACACGGACACTCCTAGCAATCAGCCCCAGCATTTT.

This clonotype occurred a few times. A much larger clonotype is one base distant, so this may be a read error. The CDR3 protein is CASSQAPGYEQYF. The CDR3, as DNA: TGCGCCAGCAGCCAGGCCCCCGGCTACGAGCAGTACTTC. The chain has TRBV4-3 and TRBJ2-7; D call uncertain. Germline-derived CDR1 and CDR2 are LGHNA and YSLEER. This CDR3 comprises 13 residues. V shed 3 bases and J shed 3 bases, with 9 bases lying between them.

The chain is built from TRBV7-6 and TRBJ1-2, with 7 bases lining up with TRBD1. With V trimmed by 1 base and J by 4 bases, 3 bases remained unmatched. The CDR3 length is 14 residues. Germline CDR1 is SGHVS and CDR2 is FNYEAQ. CDR3 loop: CASSLGRDSYGYTF. The CDR3 DNA sequence: TGTGCCAGCAGCTTAGGCAGGGACAGCTATGGCTACACCTTC.

The chain recombines TRBV29-1 with TRBJ1-2; D gene ambiguous. Between the trimmed V and J ends, which lost 4 bases and 4 bases, there was a span of 10 bases. Germline lookup yields CDR1 SQVTM and CDR2 ANQGSEA. The CDR3 has 12 amino acids. The CDR3 DNA is TGCAGCGTTGTAGGGCAGTTCTATGGCTACACCTTC. Translated, it gives CSVVGQFYGYTF.